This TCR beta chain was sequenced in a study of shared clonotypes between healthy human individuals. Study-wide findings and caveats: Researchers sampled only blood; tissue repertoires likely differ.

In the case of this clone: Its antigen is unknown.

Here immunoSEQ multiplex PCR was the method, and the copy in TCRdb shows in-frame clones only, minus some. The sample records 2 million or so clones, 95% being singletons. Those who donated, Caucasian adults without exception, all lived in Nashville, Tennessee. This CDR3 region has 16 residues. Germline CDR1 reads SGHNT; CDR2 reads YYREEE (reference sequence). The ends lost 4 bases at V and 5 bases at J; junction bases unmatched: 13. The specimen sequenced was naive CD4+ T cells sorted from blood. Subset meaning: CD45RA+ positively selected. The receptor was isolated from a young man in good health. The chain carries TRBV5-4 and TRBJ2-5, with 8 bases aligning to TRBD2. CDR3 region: CASSPGGASRSETQYF. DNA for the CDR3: TGTGCCAGCAGCCCGGGGGGGGCTAGTCGAAGCGAGACCCAGTACTTC.